These 29 T cell receptor beta chains were all obtained from the same sample, sequenced in a study of cytomegalovirus exposure and HLA in healthy donors. 13 Jbeta primers and 60 Vbeta primers were used for the PCR. Sequencing used immunoSEQ multiplex PCR; TCRdb keeps in-frame clones, though not all of them. The sample contains 130,000 to 150,000 clones, roughly 79% of which appear only once. Sequencing used PBMCs. The receptors were sampled from a woman aged 60-70 years in good health and CMV-seropositive.

The chain links TRBV6-7 to TRBJ1-4; TRBD1 might be the D (5 bases). TRBV6-7 is recorded as an ORF, its role being uncertain. CDR3 length: 18 amino acids. Trimming took off 7 bases at V and 0 bases at J, with 21 bases between the two ends. CDR3 residues: CASTGFSPDDPTNEKLFF. For the CDR3, the DNA is TGTGCCAGCACAGGGTTTTCCCCAGACGACCCAACTAATGAAAAACTGTTTTTT.

The rearrangement links TRBV5-1 to TRBJ2-6; maybe TRBD2 (5 bases). The V gene lost 8 bases and the J gene lost 0 bases, with 15 bases spanning the gap. The length of the CDR3 is 16 residues. Per germline, CDR1 SGHRS and CDR2 YFSETQ. The DNA for the CDR3 is TGCGCCAGTGCATTCGGACGGGGCTCTGGGGCCAACGTCCTGACTTTC. This translates into CASAFGRGSGANVLTF.

The V call is TRBV19, the J call TRBJ1-5; 8 bases are a match to TRBD1. This CDR3 spans 15 amino acids. CDR1 is LNHDA and CDR2 is SQIVND in the germline V gene (reference sequence). With 7 bases clipped from V and 2 bases from J, the junction kept 7 bases outside the gene matches. Written as DNA, the CDR3 is TGTGCCAGTAAAATCCCAGGGGGCGGCAATCAGCCCCAGCATTTT. Amino acid sequence: CASKIPGGGNQPQHF.

The chain joins TRBV6-1 to TRBJ2-7; 8 nucleotides match TRBD2. V lost 7 bases to trimming and J lost 0 bases; unmatched junction nucleotides: 5. Looked up from germline, CDR1 is MNHNS and CDR2 is SASEGT. This CDR3 region has 14 residues. The chain's CDR3 is CASKPSGYSYEQYF. The CDR3 nucleotides are TGTGCCAGCAAACCTAGCGGGTACTCCTACGAGCAGTACTTC.

This chain links TRBV28 with TRBJ2-1; D is undetermined. The CDR3 has 12 amino acids. Deletions cut 6 bases from V and 9 bases from J, with 12 bases between. Germline CDR1 reads MDHEN; CDR2 reads SYDVKM. The CDR3 DNA follows: TGTGCCAGCAGCCAAGCCGGAGTTGAGCAGTTCTTC. Translation gives CASSQAGVEQFF.

This clone occurred once. V usage is TRBV5-1 and J usage is TRBJ2-3, with 7 bases lining up with TRBD1. The CDR3 runs to 14 residues. V shed 6 bases and J 1 base; nucleotides not matched to a gene: 5. Germline V gene data show CDR1 as SGHRS and CDR2 as YFSETQ. Here the CDR3 reads CASTSGTGTDTQYF. The CDR3 DNA sequence: TGCGCCAGCACGTCCGGGACAGGCACAGATACGCAGTATTTT.

The chain recombines TRBV6-6 with TRBJ1-1; a possible D gene is TRBD1 (6 bases). The CDR3 has 15 residues. V shed 7 bases and J shed 5 bases, with 20 bases lying between them. Germline V gene data show CDR1 as MNHNY and CDR2 as SVGAGI (reference sequence). CDR3 protein: CASTPPGGQGTEAFF. The CDR3 DNA reads as TGTGCCAGCACCCCCCCGGGTGGCCAGGGGACTGAAGCTTTCTTT.

J is TRBJ2-7 and V is TRBV7-2; possibly TRBD2 for D (7 bases). The V gene's germline CDR1 is SGHTA and CDR2 FQGNSA. The CDR3 is made up of 16 amino acids. Trimming stripped 4 bases from V and 5 bases from J, with 21 bases between. The CDR3 sequence is CASSSPPGGPPDEQYF. The CDR3 DNA reads as TGTGCCAGCAGCTCCCCCCCCGGGGGGCCTCCCGACGAGCAGTACTTC.

This sequence joins TRBV28 and TRBJ2-5, with no clear D. The CDR3 is 12 residues long. Trimming removed 2 bases from V and 4 bases from J, with 5 bases in between. The germline V gene has CDR1 MDHEN and CDR2 SYDVKM. The CDR3 region has the DNA TGTGCCAGCAGTTTACTTCGAGAGACCCAGTACTTC. Translated: CASSLLRETQYF.

V and J are TRBV15 and TRBJ1-4, with D unresolved. Trimming took 3 bases from V and 8 from J, leaving 16 bases between them. The CDR3 length is 15 residues. The germline V gene has CDR1 LNHNV and CDR2 YYDKDF (reference sequence). CDR3 amino acids: CATSSLTVTGEKLFF. CDR3 bases: TGTGCCACCAGCAGCCTAACAGTGACCGGAGAAAAACTGTTTTTT.

The chain couples TRBV25-1 to TRBJ2-1; the D gene is possibly TRBD2 (7 bases). This CDR3 spans 16 amino acids. V shed 1 base and J shed 3 bases, with 13 bases lying between them. Germline lookup yields CDR1 MGHDK and CDR2 SYGVNS. The CDR3: CASSESGGALYNEQFF. CDR3 nucleotides: TGTGCCAGCAGTGAATCTGGGGGGGCCCTCTACAATGAGCAGTTCTTC.

The V gene is TRBV5-1, the J gene TRBJ2-5; D unresolved. Per germline, CDR1 SGHRS and CDR2 YFSETQ. This CDR3 spans 14 amino acids. Trimming took off 0 bases at V and 2 bases at J, with 8 bases between the two ends. This CDR3 reads CASSLGSSQETQYF. The DNA for the CDR3 is TGCGCCAGCAGCTTGGGGTCTAGTCAAGAGACCCAGTACTTC.

The rearrangement uses TRBV12-5 and TRBJ1-6, with a possible D match to TRBD1 (5 bases). The V end was cut by 4 bases, the J end by 0 bases, with 16 bases between. Germline loops: CDR1 LGHNT, CDR2 FRNRAP. The CDR3 contains 18 residues. As DNA, the CDR3 is TGTGCTAGTGGTTCACCCTTCAGGGTCCCCTCCTATAATTCACCCCTCCACTTT. It encodes CASGSPFRVPSYNSPLHF.

This clone was detected only once. Sequence at one end of the junction differs from germline and may be a read error. The V call is TRBV7-7, the J call TRBJ2-5; TRBD2 matches at 7 bases. The CDR3 sequence is 15 residues long. Germline V gene data show CDR1 as SSHAT and CDR2 as FNYEAQ (reference sequence). CDR3: CASTQGSGRGETQYF. The CDR3 DNA sequence: TGTGCTAGCACCCAGGGTAGCGGGCGGGGAGAGACCCAGTACTTC.

The V and J genes are TRBV11-2 and TRBJ2-6; 8 bases align to TRBD1. This CDR3 has 16 residues. Germline values: CDR1 SGHAT, CDR2 FQNNGV. J lost 0 bases, V lost 5 bases, and 3 bases had no gene match. This chain's CDR3 is CASSRTGGSGANVLTF. DNA for the CDR3: TGTGCCAGCAGCCGAACAGGGGGCTCTGGGGCCAACGTCCTGACTTTC. Full variable domain (remainder filled in from reference TRBV11-2 and TRBJ2-6): EAGVAQSPRYKIIEKRQSVAFWCNPISGHATLYWYQQILGQGPKLLIQFQNNGVVDDSQLPKDRFSAERLKGVDSTLKIQPAKLEDSAVYLCASSRTGGSGANVLTFGAGSRLTVL.

The rearrangement links TRBV5-4 to TRBJ1-1; TRBD1 matches 7 bases. Trimming cost V 3 bases and J 5 bases; bases outside gene matches: 10. Germline CDR1 reads SGHNT; CDR2 reads YYREEE (reference sequence). The CDR3 extends over 15 amino acids. CDR3 amino acids: CASSSPTGYGTEAFF. The CDR3 nucleotides are TGTGCCAGCAGCTCCCCGACAGGGTACGGTACTGAAGCTTTCTTT. Filled out from reference TRBV5-4 and TRBJ1-1, the complete variable domain reads ETGVTQSPTHLIKTRGQQVTLRCSSQSGHNTVSWYQQALGQGPQFIFQYYREEENGRGNFPPRFSGLQFPNYSSELNVNALELDDSALYLCASSSPTGYGTEAFFGQGTRLTVV.

This clone came up once. The chain links TRBV28 to TRBJ2-7; D might be TRBD2 (6 bases). The germline CDR1 and CDR2 sequences are MDHEN and SYDVKM. V was pared by 6 bases and J by 1 base, with 16 bases between. The length of the CDR3 is 15 residues. The CDR3 protein is CASRARDGSSYEQYF. CDR3 bases: TGTGCCAGCAGGGCTCGGGACGGGAGTTCCTACGAGCAGTACTTC.

The chain carries TRBV5-1 and TRBJ2-2, with 9 positions matching TRBD1. Germline trimming cut 1 base from V and 4 bases from J; bases unmatched to any gene: 5. Germline CDR1 reads SGHRS; CDR2 reads YFSETQ. The CDR3 length is 16 residues. This chain's CDR3 is CASSLRQGGLTGELFF. The CDR3 DNA reads TGCGCCAGCAGCTTGCGACAGGGGGGGCTCACCGGGGAGCTGTTTTTT.

This chain links TRBV5-1 with TRBJ2-5; 13 positions agree with TRBD2. This CDR3 has 17 amino acids. J was trimmed by 7 bases and V by 2 bases; bases with no gene match: 11. Per the germline V gene, CDR1 is SGHRS and CDR2 is YFSETQ. For the CDR3, the DNA is TGCGCCAGCAGCTTAAGACTAGCGGGAGGAGCCGGAGGGACCCAGTACTTC. Its protein is CASSLRLAGGAGGTQYF.

In its sample, this clone was seen a few times. The chain is built from TRBV6-1 and TRBJ1-5, with TRBD1 matching over 8 bases. Germline V lookup: CDR1 MNHNS, CDR2 SASEGT. CDR3 size: 14 residues. V was pared by 6 bases and J by 3 bases, with 4 bases of the junction left unmatched. The CDR3 DNA reads TGTGCCAGCAGGGTGGGACAGGACAATCAGCCCCAGCATTTT. This translates into CASRVGQDNQPQHF.

The CDR3 nucleotides are TGCGCCAGCAGTCAATCGAGCAGGGTCTCCTACAATGAGCAGTTCTTC. This sequence encodes CASSQSSRVSYNEQFF. V usage is TRBV23-1 and J usage is TRBJ2-1; D may be TRBD1 (5 bases). TRBV23-1 carries the ORF label, with uncertain function. Trimming left V 0 bases short and J 0 bases short, with 9 bases between. The CDR3 is made up of 16 amino acids.

V gene TRBV7-6 combines with J gene TRBJ1-4, with 7 nucleotides matching TRBD1. CDR1 SGHVS and CDR2 FNYEAQ come from the germline V gene. CDR3 length: 12 residues. V was pared by 0 bases and J by 12 bases, with 1 base of the junction left unmatched. The CDR3 region has the DNA TGTGCCAGCAGCTTAGCGCAGGGGGAACTGTTTTTT. Its protein is CASSLAQGELFF.

The rearrangement links TRBV28 to TRBJ2-5, with 7 bases that match TRBD2. Judging by the DNA end, TRBJ2-7 fits better; the J call may be wrong. CDR3 length: 14 amino acids. Germline V lookup: CDR1 MDHEN, CDR2 SYDVKM. The CDR3 reads CASSGYYLTYEQYF. DNA for the CDR3: TGTGCCTCTAGCGGATACTATTTAACCTACGAGCAGTACTTC.

The J gene is TRBJ2-7, the V gene TRBV29-1; D uncertain. V dropped 5 bases and J dropped 6 bases, with 11 bases sitting between them. The CDR3 loop spans 11 amino acids. Germline V gene data show CDR1 as SQVTM and CDR2 as ANQGSEA. Here the CDR3 reads CSVFYGAEQYF. For the CDR3, the DNA is TGCAGCGTTTTTTACGGAGCCGAGCAGTACTTC.

This sequence joins TRBV7-9 and TRBJ2-1; 7 bases map to TRBD2. Unmatched junction bases numbered 19, after V lost 5 bases and J lost 12 bases. The CDR3 is made up of 16 amino acids. The germline CDR1 and CDR2 sequences are SEHNR and FQNEAQ (reference sequence). The CDR3 DNA follows: TGTGCCAGCAGCCCGTCTAGGGCGGGAGATCGATCAAGGCAGTTCTTC. Translated, it gives CASSPSRAGDRSRQFF.

This clone showed up just a few times. The chain employs TRBV28 and TRBJ1-3; 7 positions agree with TRBD1. This CDR3 has 14 residues. Germline V gives CDR1 MDHEN, CDR2 SYDVKM. Germline trimming cut 6 bases from V and 4 bases from J; bases unmatched to any gene: 6. The CDR3 DNA sequence: TGTGCCAGCAGCTCCACAGGGGTCGGAAACACCATATATTTT. Its protein is CASSSTGVGNTIYF.

This clone was detected only once. The chain carries TRBV5-1 and TRBJ2-7; the D gene is possibly TRBD1 (6 bases). Trimming removed 4 bases from V and 4 bases from J, with 15 bases in between. Germline lookup yields CDR1 SGHRS and CDR2 YFSETQ. The CDR3 is 14 amino acids. The CDR3 loop is CASSPGAPGYEQYF. For the CDR3, the DNA is TGCGCCAGCAGCCCAGGGGCCCCGGGGTACGAGCAGTACTTC. Together with reference TRBV5-1 and TRBJ2-7, the CDR3 gives the full variable domain: KAGVTQTPRYLIKTRGQQVTLSCSPISGHRSVSWYQQTPGQGLQFLFEYFSETQRNKGNFPGRFSGRQFSNSRSEMNVSTLELGDSALYLCASSPGAPGYEQYFGPGTRLTVT.

V and J are TRBV19 and TRBJ2-3, with 13 nucleotides matching TRBD2. With 11 bases clipped from V and 6 bases from J, the junction kept 5 bases outside the gene matches. There are 13 residues in the CDR3. The germline CDR1 and CDR2 sequences are LNHDA and SQIVND (reference sequence). CDR3 DNA sequence: TGTGCCGCCTCGACTAGCGGGAGGGATACGCAGTATTTT. Protein sequence: CAASTSGRDTQYF.

The chain employs TRBV27 and TRBJ2-7; 9 positions agree with TRBD2. The CDR3 extends over 16 amino acids. The germline V gene encodes CDR1 MNHEY and CDR2 SMNVEV (reference sequence). Unmatched junction bases numbered 6, after V lost 3 bases and J lost 0 bases. The CDR3 sequence is CASSLQASGVSYEQYV. The CDR3 coding sequence is TGTGCCAGCAGTTTGCAGGCTAGCGGGGTCTCCTACGAGCAGTACGTC.